One sample yielded the 32 T cell receptor beta chains listed below, sequenced in a study of blood T cell repertoires in COVID-19. Libraries were prepared by immunoSEQ multiplex PCR; TCRdb keeps only in-frame clonotypes and omits some of them. In the table there are 90,000 to 120,000 clones, about 80% of which are singletons. The sample taken for sequencing was peripheral blood. The receptors were gathered from a man in his 70s with acute or convalescent COVID-19.

The genes are TRBV5-1 and TRBJ2-7; D is undetermined. The CDR3 runs to 14 residues. V lost 0 bases and J 7 bases, leaving 14 bases between the germline ends. Germline V gene lookup returns CDR1 SGHRS and CDR2 YFSETQ. CDR3 region: CASSLESASIEQYF. The CDR3 coding sequence is TGCGCCAGCAGCTTGGAATCTGCGAGTATAGAGCAGTACTTC.

The table lists this clone with a few counts. The gene calls are TRBV7-2 and TRBJ2-2; TRBD2 aligns across 11 bases. Unmatched junction bases numbered 15, after V lost 7 bases and J lost 5 bases. Germline CDR1 reads SGHTA; CDR2 reads FQGNSA. CDR3 length: 18 amino acids. This CDR3 reads CASIKVGLAGGRTGELFF. The CDR3 nucleotides are TGTGCCAGCATCAAGGTGGGGCTAGCGGGGGGCCGGACCGGGGAGCTGTTTTTT.

The genes are TRBV7-9 and TRBJ1-4, with D maybe TRBD1 (6 bases). The CDR3 runs 16 residues. Looked up from germline, CDR1 is SEHNR and CDR2 is FQNEAQ (reference sequence). The V end lost 5 bases, the J end lost 0 bases, and 13 bases lay between the germline ends. CDR3 sequence (DNA): TGTGCCAGCAGCCCTGGACAGATTGCAACTAATGAAAAACTGTTTTTT. This codes for CASSPGQIATNEKLFF.

The chain recombines TRBV7-3 with TRBJ2-1; possible D gene TRBD1, 6 bases. The V gene lost 6 bases and the J gene lost 5 bases, with 14 bases spanning the gap. In germline, CDR1 is SGHTA, CDR2 FQGTGA. CDR3 length: 14 residues. CDR3 loop: CASRKGGSNNEQFF. CDR3 DNA sequence: TGTGCCAGCAGAAAAGGGGGTTCCAACAATGAGCAGTTCTTC.

The chain recombines TRBV5-1 with TRBJ2-3; perhaps TRBD2 as D (5 bases). V lost 7 bases and J 0 bases, leaving 21 bases between the germline ends. This CDR3 spans 17 amino acids. Germline V gene data show CDR1 as SGHRS and CDR2 as YFSETQ. The CDR3 here is CASWNSGLSISTDTQYF. CDR3 DNA: TGCGCCAGCTGGAACTCCGGACTTTCTATTAGCACAGATACGCAGTATTTT.

The J gene is TRBJ1-6, the V gene TRBV5-6; D is undetermined. Germline CDR1 is SGHDT and CDR2 is YYEEEE. This CDR3 comprises 16 residues. V was shortened by 2 bases and J by 6 bases, with 15 bases between the two germline ends. CDR3 loop: CASSFLTATFNSPLHF. DNA of the CDR3: TGTGCCAGCAGCTTTCTAACAGCAACTTTTAATTCACCCCTCCACTTT.

The CDR3 loop is CASSIRGAADTQYF. CDR3 sequence (DNA): TGTGCCAGTAGTATCCGCGGGGCGGCAGATACGCAGTATTTT. The rearrangement joins TRBV19 to TRBJ2-3; possible D gene TRBD2, 6 bases. The CDR3 is 14 amino acids. V gave up 3 bases and J gave up 4 bases, with 11 bases separating them. CDR1 LNHDA and CDR2 SQIVND come from the germline V gene (reference sequence).

This chain uses TRBV27 with TRBJ2-7; 11 bases fit TRBD1. The CDR3 is made up of 16 amino acids. The V gene end was trimmed by 2 bases and the J gene end by 3 bases; junction bases not matched to a gene: 6. In germline, CDR1 is MNHEY, CDR2 SMNVEV (reference sequence). The CDR3 protein is CASSLESGTGGYEQYF. The CDR3 coding sequence is TGTGCCAGCAGTTTAGAGTCTGGGACAGGGGGCTACGAGCAGTACTTC.

The rearrangement joins TRBV5-1 to TRBJ1-1; tentative D call: TRBD1 (6 bases). There are 14 residues in the CDR3. Trimming left V 5 bases short and J 5 bases short, with 16 bases between. Germline assignment: CDR1 SGHRS and CDR2 YFSETQ. CDR3 residues: CASSRGQSDTEAFF. CDR3 sequence (DNA): TGCGCCAGCAGTCGCGGACAGTCCGATACTGAAGCTTTCTTT.

This clone was detected a few times. CDR3 DNA: TGCAGCGTTGAAGGAGGAAGGGAGCAGTACTTC. Its protein is CSVEGGREQYF. The gene calls are TRBV29-1 and TRBJ2-7; D is unclear. Germline values: CDR1 SQVTM, CDR2 ANQGSEA. There are 11 residues in the CDR3. V was trimmed by 1 base and J by 7 bases, leaving 8 bases between them.

The chain uses TRBV3-1 (or the pseudogene TRBV3-2) and TRBJ2-7; 12 positions match TRBD2. J gave up 3 bases and V 2 bases, and 11 bases lay outside the gene matches. The CDR3 consists of 18 residues. In germline, CDR1 is LGHDT, CDR2 YNNKEL (reference sequence). CDR3 in amino acids: CASSQSQRTSGVCYEQYF. DNA of the CDR3: TGTGCCAGCAGCCAATCACAACGGACTAGCGGGGTCTGCTACGAGCAGTACTTC.

This rearrangement joins TRBV27 to TRBJ2-5, with 9 bases aligning to TRBD1. Germline V gene data show CDR1 as MNHEY and CDR2 as SMNVEV (reference sequence). V was clipped by 5 bases and J by 5 bases; unmatched bases: 6. The CDR3 extends over 14 amino acids. The CDR3 DNA sequence: TGTGCCAGCAGTGGGACAGGGTTGGGGGAGACCCAGTACTTC. This sequence encodes CASSGTGLGETQYF.

The chain links TRBV5-4 to TRBJ2-7; 11 bases are a match to TRBD1. The V gene end was trimmed by 4 bases and the J gene end by 5 bases; junction bases not matched to a gene: 5. The CDR3 runs to 14 residues. The germline V gene has CDR1 SGHNT and CDR2 YYREEE (reference sequence). The CDR3 spells CASSPRTGGHEQYF. The CDR3 DNA reads TGTGCCAGCAGCCCAAGGACAGGGGGCCACGAGCAGTACTTC.

The V and J genes are TRBV2 and TRBJ1-6; no definite D call. CDR1 and CDR2 (germline): SNHLY, FYNNEI. The V and J ends lost 2 bases and 8 bases respectively, with 22 bases between them. The CDR3 length is 18 residues. The CDR3 sequence is CASSEKAGGFRPYSPLHF. The CDR3 DNA follows: TGTGCCAGCAGTGAAAAGGCGGGCGGCTTCCGACCCTATTCACCCCTCCACTTT. Looking up the rest from reference TRBV2 and TRBJ1-6 gives the full variable domain: EPEVTQTPSHQVTQMGQEVILRCVPISNHLYFYWYRQILGQKVEFLVSFYNNEISEKSEIFDDQFSVERPDGSNFTLKIRSTKLEDSAMYFCASSEKAGGFRPYSPLHFGNGTRLTVT.

This clone occurred a few times. The rearrangement uses TRBV9 and TRBJ1-4; D not certain. V was clipped by 0 bases and J by 7 bases, with 10 bases between them. Germline assignment: CDR1 SGDLS and CDR2 YYNGEE. CDR3 length: 14 residues. CDR3 residues: CASSVARIGEKLFF. The CDR3 region has the DNA TGTGCCAGCAGCGTAGCGAGGATCGGTGAAAAACTGTTTTTT.

This sequence joins TRBV7-2 and TRBJ2-5, with 7 positions matching TRBD2. Germline V CDR1 and CDR2: SGHTA, FQGNSA. V lost 0 bases, J lost 9 bases, and 13 bases stayed unmatched. This CDR3 is built from 16 residues. The CDR3 nucleotides are TGTGCCAGCAGCTTAGCGGGGGTAGCGGGTCTGGAGGCCCAGTACTTC. Translating gives CASSLAGVAGLEAQYF.

This clone was seen just once. The rearrangement links TRBV5-3 to TRBJ2-5; D is unresolved. TRBV5-3 carries the ORF label, with uncertain function. The CDR3 consists of 15 residues. V was cut by 0 bases and J by 3 bases, with 12 bases left in between. The CDR3: CARSLDLPTEETQYF. The CDR3 DNA sequence: TGTGCCAGAAGCTTGGACCTACCAACTGAAGAGACCCAGTACTTC.

Here the CDR3 DNA reads TGTGCCAGCAGCTTTAGGAGACAGCATAATTCACCCCTCCACTTT. Its translation: CASSFRRQHNSPLHF. This rearrangement joins TRBV11-2 to TRBJ1-6, with TRBD1 as a possible D gene (5 bases). Germline assignment: CDR1 SGHAT and CDR2 FQNNGV. The CDR3 spans 15 residues. Trimming removed 3 bases at V and 5 bases at J, with 11 bases between. Drawing the rest from reference TRBV11-2 and TRBJ1-6, the complete variable domain is EAGVAQSPRYKIIEKRQSVAFWCNPISGHATLYWYQQILGQGPKLLIQFQNNGVVDDSQLPKDRFSAERLKGVDSTLKIQPAKLEDSAVYLCASSFRRQHNSPLHFGNGTRLTVT.

This clone was detected once. The chain uses TRBV11-1 and TRBJ1-1; a weak D match, TRBD1 (6 bases). V dropped 1 base and J dropped 3 bases, with 12 bases sitting between them. Germline assignment: CDR1 SGHAT and CDR2 FQDESV (reference sequence). This CDR3 comprises 15 residues. The CDR3 reads CASSLGGGADTEAFF. CDR3 in DNA: TGTGCCAGCAGCTTAGGGGGGGGCGCGGACACTGAAGCTTTCTTT. Based on the CDR3 plus reference TRBV11-1 and TRBJ1-1, the full variable domain is EAEVAQSPRYKITEKSQAVAFWCDPISGHATLYWYRQILGQGPELLVQFQDESVVDDSQLPKDRFSAERLKGVDSTLKIQPAELGDSAMYLCASSLGGGADTEAFFGQGTRLTVV.

This sequence joins TRBV6-5 and TRBJ2-1; 8 bases line up with TRBD1. The CDR3 spans 15 residues. The V segment lost 1 base and the J segment 9 bases; nucleotides outside the gene matches: 8. Germline V gene lookup returns CDR1 MNHEY and CDR2 SVGAGI. The CDR3 nucleotides read TGTGCCAGCAGTTACTTCTCAGGACAGGGTACTGAGCAGTTCTTC. As protein: CASSYFSGQGTEQFF.

This clone occurred many times. V usage is TRBV7-9 and J usage is TRBJ1-1, with D possibly matching TRBD1 (5 bases). V was trimmed by 2 bases and J by 8 bases, leaving 12 bases between them. The CDR3 length is 13 residues. Germline-derived CDR1 and CDR2 are SEHNR and FQNEAQ (reference sequence). The CDR3 reads CASSLIQGGEAFF. CDR3 coding DNA: TGTGCCAGCAGCTTAATCCAGGGTGGGGAAGCTTTCTTT.

V and J are TRBV29-1 and TRBJ1-4; D gene unclear. Trimming shortened V by 6 bases and J by 3 bases, and 8 bases separated the two germline ends. Germline-derived CDR1 and CDR2 are SQVTM and ANQGSEA. The CDR3 consists of 12 residues. The CDR3: CSVTASNEKLFF. CDR3 nucleotides: TGCAGCGTAACAGCATCTAATGAAAAACTGTTTTTT. The full variable domain, with the rest looked up from reference TRBV29-1 and TRBJ1-4, is SAVISQKPSRDICQRGTSLTIQCQVDSQVTMMFWYRQQPGQSLTLIATANQGSEATYESGFVIDKFPISRPNLTFSTLTVSNMSPEDSSIYLCSVTASNEKLFFGSGTQLSVL.

The rearrangement uses TRBV7-6 and TRBJ1-6; a possible D gene is TRBD1 (5 bases). The CDR3 runs to 17 residues. Trimming removed 1 base at V and 1 base at J, with 11 bases between. The V gene's germline CDR1 is SGHVS and CDR2 FNYEAQ. CDR3 DNA: TGTGCCAGCAGCTTAGAGGTGGGGCAATCCTATAATTCACCCCTCCACTTT. This gives the protein CASSLEVGQSYNSPLHF.

The chain couples TRBV4-2 to TRBJ1-5, with a weak D call TRBD1 (5 bases). Trimming shortened V by 0 bases and J by 5 bases, and 8 bases separated the two germline ends. The CDR3 covers 14 residues. Germline CDR1 is LGHNA and CDR2 is YNFKEQ. This CDR3 reads CASSQDTGDQPQHF. The CDR3 DNA is TGTGCCAGCAGCCAAGATACGGGGGATCAGCCCCAGCATTTT.

This clone was seen at least ten times. At the DNA level, this CDR3 is encoded by other sequences in the same sample as well. The chain couples TRBV14 to TRBJ1-1, with D uncertain. Germline V lookup: CDR1 SGHDN, CDR2 FVKESK. This CDR3 contains 13 residues. V was clipped by 4 bases and J by 0 bases, with 6 bases between them. CDR3 nucleotide sequence: TGTGCCAGCAGCCGACACATGAACACTGAAGCTTTCTTT. Encoded protein: CASSRHMNTEAFF.

V usage is TRBV5-1 and J usage is TRBJ2-1; 10 nucleotides agree with TRBD2. Germline lookup yields CDR1 SGHRS and CDR2 YFSETQ. The CDR3 is 15 residues long. V shed 0 bases and J 8 bases; nucleotides not matched to a gene: 5. The CDR3 sequence: CASSLGLAGIDEQFF. The CDR3 DNA sequence: TGCGCCAGCAGCTTGGGACTAGCGGGTATCGATGAGCAGTTCTTC.

The genes are TRBV27 and TRBJ2-1, with a possible D match to TRBD2 (5 bases). Trimming removed 1 base at V and 10 bases at J, with 26 bases between. The CDR3 loop spans 18 amino acids. Germline assignment: CDR1 MNHEY and CDR2 SMNVEV (reference sequence). The CDR3 protein is CASSLYSVGDKGSVEQFF. Here the CDR3 DNA reads TGTGCCAGCAGTTTATATAGCGTGGGTGATAAGGGCAGTGTGGAGCAGTTCTTC.

V usage is TRBV19 and J usage is TRBJ1-5; weak D call: TRBD1 (5 bases). Germline V lookup: CDR1 LNHDA, CDR2 SQIVND (reference sequence). The CDR3 has 15 residues. V was trimmed by 6 bases and J by 3 bases, leaving 15 bases between them. DNA for the CDR3: TGTGCCAGTAGGATGAGGAGGGGACCCAATCAGCCCCAGCATTTT. Its protein product is CASRMRRGPNQPQHF.

The V gene is TRBV19, the J gene TRBJ1-5, with D possibly TRBD1 on 5 matching bases. The CDR3 is made up of 13 amino acids. The V and J ends lost 4 bases and 4 bases respectively, with 8 bases between them. Germline CDR1 and CDR2: LNHDA and SQIVND (reference sequence). The CDR3 sequence is CASSSRANQPQHF. The DNA for the CDR3 is TGTGCCAGTAGTAGCAGGGCAAATCAGCCCCAGCATTTT. Together with reference TRBV19 and TRBJ1-5, the CDR3 gives the full variable domain: DGGITQSPKYLFRKEGQNVTLSCEQNLNHDAMYWYRQDPGQGLRLIYYSQIVNDFQKGDIAEGYSVSREKKESFPLTVTSAQKNPTAFYLCASSSRANQPQHFGDGTRLSIL.

The chain has TRBV10-3 and TRBJ2-1; 7 bases are shared with TRBD1. The CDR3 consists of 14 residues. CDR1 and CDR2 from the germline V gene are ENHRY and SYGVKD. The junction had 6 bases not matched to a gene; V was cut back by 10 bases and J by 0 bases. The CDR3 loop reads CATKGTDSYNEQFF. The DNA of the CDR3 is TGTGCCACCAAGGGGACAGACTCCTACAATGAGCAGTTCTTC.

This chain uses TRBV6-1 with TRBJ1-4; 11 bases fit TRBD1. The germline V gene encodes CDR1 MNHNS and CDR2 SASEGT. Losses at the gene ends were 4 bases for V and 3 bases for J; bases not matched to a gene: 7. This CDR3 comprises 17 residues. CDR3 amino acids: CASSGGQGELANEKLFF. In DNA, the CDR3 is TGTGCCAGCAGTGGGGGACAGGGGGAACTGGCTAATGAAAAACTGTTTTTT.

This clone was counted between two and nine times. The V and J genes are TRBV15 and TRBJ1-5; D uncertain. V shed 3 bases and J shed 6 bases, with 15 bases lying between them. Germline lookup yields CDR1 LNHNV and CDR2 YYDKDF (reference sequence). This CDR3 contains 15 residues. CDR3 bases: TGTGCCACCAGCAGGGACGCCCGGGAGGCTCAGCCCCAGCATTTT. It specifies CATSRDAREAQPQHF. The whole variable domain, remainder taken from reference TRBV15 and TRBJ1-5, is DAMVIQNPRYQVTQFGKPVTLSCSQTLNHNVMYWYQQKSSQAPKLLFHYYDKDFNNEADTPDNFQSRRPNTSFCFLDIRSPGLGDTAMYLCATSRDAREAQPQHFGDGTRLSIL.